These 13 T cell receptor beta chains share one sample of origin, sequenced in a study of T cell responses to AZD1222 COVID-19 vaccine. Only in-frame clones appear in the TCRdb table, and some are missing; sequencing was by immunoSEQ multiplex PCR. Among about 99,000 clones listed, 88% were seen once. Material: peripheral blood, obtained on day 0 of AZD1222 vaccination. These receptors were collected from an adult in good health.

This chain links TRBV7-9 with TRBJ1-1; D perhaps matches TRBD1 (6 bases). V shed 5 bases and J shed 6 bases, with 13 bases lying between them. There are 13 residues in the CDR3. Per germline, CDR1 SEHNR and CDR2 FQNEAQ (reference sequence). CDR3 protein: CASSPQGFSEAFF. CDR3 bases: TGTGCCAGCAGCCCGCAGGGGTTCTCTGAAGCTTTCTTT.

The chain combines TRBV4-1 with TRBJ1-1; TRBD1 is a possible D gene (5 bases). Germline V gene data show CDR1 as MGHRA and CDR2 as YSYEKL. V was shortened by 1 base and J by 11 bases, with 17 bases between the two germline ends. The CDR3 loop spans 14 amino acids. DNA of the CDR3: TGCGCCAGCAGCCAAGTAAGTCGCAGGGAGCTGGCTTTCTTT. Amino acid sequence: CASSQVSRRELAFF.

This chain connects TRBV6-2 or TRBV6-3 to TRBJ1-6; no reliable D call. V gave up 2 bases and J gave up 12 bases, with 8 bases separating them. This CDR3 has 12 amino acids. The germline V gene has CDR1 MNHEY and CDR2 SVGEGT. The CDR3 region is CASSYTLLPLHF. Here the CDR3 DNA reads TGTGCCAGCAGTTACACCCTTCTACCCCTCCACTTT.

V is TRBV3-1 (or the pseudogene TRBV3-2) and J is TRBJ2-3; TRBD2 aligns across 11 bases. Trimming took 4 bases from V and 2 from J; bases not matched to a gene: 14. CDR1 LGHDT and CDR2 YNNKEL come from the germline V gene (reference sequence). This CDR3 is built from 19 residues. CDR3 protein: CASSRKFVAGGFPTDTQYF. The CDR3 region has the DNA TGTGCCAGCAGCCGTAAATTTGTAGCGGGAGGGTTTCCCACAGATACGCAGTATTTT.

This chain connects TRBV7-8 to TRBJ1-3; D unclear. The CDR3 runs to 17 residues. Germline assignment: CDR1 SGHVS and CDR2 FQNEAQ. V lost 0 bases and J 0 bases, leaving 12 bases between the germline ends. CDR3 bases: TGTGCCAGCAGCTTAGCAAGAGGCCGAGACTCTGGAAACACCATATATTTT. It specifies CASSLARGRDSGNTIYF.

V is TRBV5-4 and J is TRBJ1-1; 7 positions match TRBD1. The CDR3 covers 16 residues. Germline V CDR1 and CDR2: SGHNT, YYREEE (reference sequence). Trimming cost V 4 bases and J 1 base; bases outside gene matches: 10. CDR3 residues: CASSPARTGENTEAFF. The CDR3 region has the DNA TGTGCCAGCAGCCCGGCCCGGACAGGAGAGAACACTGAAGCTTTCTTT.

The chain has TRBV10-3 and TRBJ1-2; D gene uncertain. Germline lookup yields CDR1 ENHRY and CDR2 SYGVKD. There are 13 residues in the CDR3. Trimming removed 2 bases from V and 7 bases from J, with 11 bases in between. This CDR3 reads CAISETDVFGYTF. The CDR3 region has the DNA TGTGCCATCAGTGAGACGGACGTCTTTGGCTACACCTTC.

J is TRBJ2-2 and V is TRBV4-2; D remains ambiguous. Germline CDR1 and CDR2: LGHNA and YNFKEQ. The length of the CDR3 is 12 residues. Trimming stripped 4 bases from V and 2 bases from J, with 2 bases between. CDR3 amino acids: CASSPNTGELFF. The CDR3 DNA follows: TGTGCCAGCAGCCCCAACACCGGGGAGCTGTTTTTT.

In its sample, this clone was seen a few times. The J gene is TRBJ1-4, the V gene TRBV19; D is perhaps TRBD1 (6 bases). From germline, CDR1 is LNHDA and CDR2 SQIVND (reference sequence). The CDR3 sequence is 15 residues long. The V gene lost 3 bases and the J gene lost 5 bases, with 13 bases spanning the gap. The CDR3 here is CASSMSGAPNEKLFF. In DNA, the CDR3 is TGTGCCAGTAGTATGTCAGGGGCCCCAAATGAAAAACTGTTTTTT.

This chain uses TRBV6-5 with TRBJ2-7; no reliable D call. Germline values: CDR1 MNHEY, CDR2 SVGAGI. The CDR3 has 14 amino acids. Trimming cost V 1 base and J 1 base, with 8 bases left between them. CDR3: CASSYFAKSYEQYF. CDR3 in DNA: TGTGCCAGCAGTTACTTCGCTAAATCCTACGAGCAGTACTTC.

V is TRBV29-1 and J is TRBJ2-7; possibly TRBD1 for D (5 bases). Germline CDR1 reads SQVTM; CDR2 reads ANQGSEA. V was cut by 1 base and J by 5 bases, with 9 bases left in between. The CDR3 totals 12 residues. The CDR3 loop is CSVEVDRNEQYF. For the CDR3, the DNA is TGCAGCGTTGAAGTCGACAGAAACGAGCAGTACTTC.

The chain has TRBV7-2 and TRBJ2-5; TRBD2 aligns across 7 bases. With 6 bases clipped from V and 3 bases from J, the junction kept 16 bases outside the gene matches. The germline gives CDR1 SGHTA, CDR2 FQGNSA. The CDR3 is 17 residues long. CDR3 coding DNA: TGTGCCAGCAGTCCCCGCCCACTACTAGCGACCAAAGAGACCCAGTACTTC. It translates to CASSPRPLLATKETQYF.

The chain uses TRBV23-1 and TRBJ1-1; 7 bases agree with TRBD1. TRBV23-1 is an ORF for which the function is uncertain. V gave up 2 bases and J gave up 11 bases; unmatched junction bases: 8. This CDR3 has 13 residues. The CDR3 nucleotides are TGCGCCAGCAGTCAACGACAGGGCTTTAGCGCTTTCTTT. Protein sequence: CASSQRQGFSAFF.